This T cell receptor (beta chain) was documented in a study of cytomegalovirus exposure and HLA in healthy donors. Across the whole study: Drawn from HLA-typed donors, 80 million to 100 million unique TCRs were held in an early data release. The study's findings and limits: The later analysis indicated that the majority of CMV-associated TCR beta chains appeared HLA-restricted. In an earlier analysis, about 87% or about 30%: the productive usage of most TCR beta V segments.

This clone was detected a few times. Its cognate antigen is unknown. Trimming removed 0 bases from V and 2 bases from J, with 9 bases in between. Germline lookup yields CDR1 SGHTS and CDR2 YDEGEE. The CDR3 is 14 residues long. The PCR used 60 Vbeta and 13 Jbeta primers. Sequencing used immunoSEQ multiplex PCR; TCRdb keeps in-frame clones, though not all of them. The sample lists more than 140,000 clones; roughly four fifths were seen once. The V and J genes are TRBV5-8 and TRBJ2-7; the D is unclear. The sequencing input was PBMCs. This TCR was recovered from a man aged 30 to 45 in good health and CMV-seropositive. CDR3 in DNA: TGTGCCAGCAGCTTGGGCAGGTTTACCTACGAGCAGTACTTC. This gives the protein CASSLGRFTYEQYF.